This T cell receptor beta chain appears in the sequencing data of a study of blood T cell repertoires in COVID-19. Study-wide background: Samples taken during acute and convalescent COVID-19 were collected in the United States, Italy and Spain. Sources were T cells, B-cell-depleted T cells, or PBMCs; the material itself was cDNA or gDNA.

How the authors handled the data: Reference gene primer amplification gave estimated nucleated cell counts. Profiling relied on immunoSEQ multiplex PCR, and the TCRdb table lists in-frame clones only, not all of them. V and J calls and clone size follow that table, whereas D and trimming were derived from the DNA. The sample records some 77,000 clones, 80% to 90% being singletons. This clonotype was sampled from a woman in her sixties or seventies with acute or convalescent COVID-19. Sequencing was carried out using peripheral blood.

CDR3 residues: CSASRSGAGYEQYF. The DNA of the CDR3 is TGCAGTGCTAGTCGTAGCGGAGCAGGCTACGAGCAGTACTTC. The gene calls are TRBV20-1 and TRBJ2-7, with TRBD2 as a possible D gene (6 bases). CDR1 and CDR2 (germline): DFQATT, SNEGSKA (reference sequence). This CDR3 contains 14 residues. V was shortened by 3 bases and J by 3 bases, with 15 bases between the two germline ends.